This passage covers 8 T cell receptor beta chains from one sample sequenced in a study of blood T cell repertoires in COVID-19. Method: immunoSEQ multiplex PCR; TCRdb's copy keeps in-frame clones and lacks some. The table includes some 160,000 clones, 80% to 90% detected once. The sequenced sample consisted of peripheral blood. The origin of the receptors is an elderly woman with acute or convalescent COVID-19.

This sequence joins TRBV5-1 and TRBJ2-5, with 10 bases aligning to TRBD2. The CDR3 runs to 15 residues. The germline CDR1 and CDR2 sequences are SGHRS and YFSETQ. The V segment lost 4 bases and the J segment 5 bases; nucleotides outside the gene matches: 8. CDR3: CASSGSGGAFETQYF. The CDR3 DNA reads TGCGCCAGCAGCGGGAGCGGGGGGGCCTTTGAGACCCAGTACTTC.

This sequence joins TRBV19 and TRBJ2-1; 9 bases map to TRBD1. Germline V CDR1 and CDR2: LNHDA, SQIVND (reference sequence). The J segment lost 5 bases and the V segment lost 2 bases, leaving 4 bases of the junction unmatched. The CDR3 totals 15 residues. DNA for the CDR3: TGTGCCAGTAGTATACAGGGACAGGGTAACAATGAGCAGTTCTTC. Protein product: CASSIQGQGNNEQFF.

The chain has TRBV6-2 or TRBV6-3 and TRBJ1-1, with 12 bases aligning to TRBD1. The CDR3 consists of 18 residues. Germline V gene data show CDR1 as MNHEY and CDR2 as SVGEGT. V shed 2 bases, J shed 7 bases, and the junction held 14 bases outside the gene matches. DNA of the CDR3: TGTGCCAGCAGTTACGCTGCGGGACAGGGGGCGCGTTACGGTGAAGCTTTCTTT. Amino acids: CASSYAAGQGARYGEAFF.

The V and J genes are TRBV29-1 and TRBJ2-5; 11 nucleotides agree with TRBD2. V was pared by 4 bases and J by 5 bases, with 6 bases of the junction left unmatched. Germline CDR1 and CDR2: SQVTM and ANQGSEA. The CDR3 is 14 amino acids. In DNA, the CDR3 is TGCAGCGTTGGTAAACTAGCGGGAGAGGAGACCCAGTACTTC. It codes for CSVGKLAGEETQYF.

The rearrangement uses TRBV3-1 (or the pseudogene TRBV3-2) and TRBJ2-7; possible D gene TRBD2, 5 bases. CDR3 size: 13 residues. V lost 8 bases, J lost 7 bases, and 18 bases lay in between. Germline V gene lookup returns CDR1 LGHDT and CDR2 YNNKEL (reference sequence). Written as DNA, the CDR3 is TGTGCCAGCGCCGGCGACGGACTCGGGGAGCAGTACTTC. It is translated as CASAGDGLGEQYF.

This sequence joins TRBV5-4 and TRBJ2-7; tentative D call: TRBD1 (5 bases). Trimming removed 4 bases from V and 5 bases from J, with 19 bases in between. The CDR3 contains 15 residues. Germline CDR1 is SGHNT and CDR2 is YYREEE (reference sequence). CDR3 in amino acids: CASSPRLQGRDEQYF. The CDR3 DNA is TGTGCCAGCAGCCCGAGACTCCAGGGTCGGGACGAGCAGTACTTC.

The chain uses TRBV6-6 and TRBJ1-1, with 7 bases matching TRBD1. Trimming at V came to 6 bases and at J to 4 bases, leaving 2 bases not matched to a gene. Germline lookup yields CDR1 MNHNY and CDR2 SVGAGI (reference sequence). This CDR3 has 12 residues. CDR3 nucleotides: TGTGCCAGCAGGGGACAGATCACTGAAGCTTTCTTT. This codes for CASRGQITEAFF.

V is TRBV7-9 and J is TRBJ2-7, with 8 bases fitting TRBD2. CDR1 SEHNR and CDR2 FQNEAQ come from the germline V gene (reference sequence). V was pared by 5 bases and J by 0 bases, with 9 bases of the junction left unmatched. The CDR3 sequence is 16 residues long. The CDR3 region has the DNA TGTGCCAGCAGCCCACGTAGCGGGGTCGGCTCCTACGAGCAGTACTTC. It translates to CASSPRSGVGSYEQYF. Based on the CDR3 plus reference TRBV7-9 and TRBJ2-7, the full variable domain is DTGVSQNPRHKITKRGQNVTFRCDPISEHNRLYWYRQTLGQGPEFLTYFQNEAQLEKSRLLSDRFSAERPKGSFSTLEIQRTEQGDSAMYLCASSPRSGVGSYEQYFGPGTRLTVT.